Listed below are T cell receptor beta chains from one sample, sequenced in a study of blood T cell repertoires in COVID-19. Data came from immunoSEQ multiplex PCR; TCRdb stores just in-frame clones and leaves some out. The sample contains tens of thousands of clones, under 90% of which appear only once. The sample consisted of peripheral blood. These receptors all come from a woman in her 70s with acute or convalescent COVID-19. Both conserved end residues are part of each CDR3. The order of the fields is V gene, J gene, clone size, D gene, CDR3 DNA, CDR3 protein. A D gene is named only where the DNA matches it firmly. Not all rows give a size; the values are once, few, many and, for expanded clones, a class.

TRBV11-2	TRBJ2-5	NA	NA	TGTGCCAGCAGCTTATCTTCCACACACCAAGAGACCCAGTACTTC	CASSLSSTHQETQYF
TRBV19	TRBJ1-1	NA	TRBD1	TGTGCCAGTAGCGGGGACAGGGTCGAACAATCGAACACTGAAGCTTTCTTT	CASSGDRVEQSNTEAFF
TRBV7-6	TRBJ2-3	NA	NA	TGTGCCAGCAGCTTAATGGGCGCAGATACGCAGTATTTT	CASSLMGADTQYF
TRBV28	TRBJ1-4	few	NA	TGTGCCATCCGGGGAGGGACGGGAACTAATGAAAAACTGTTTTTT	CAIRGGTGTNEKLFF
TRBV24-1	TRBJ2-3	NA	TRBD2	TGTGCCACCAGTGAGGGAGGGCCTAGGGTGGATACGCAGTATTTT	CATSEGGPRVDTQYF
TRBV12-3/TRBV12-4	TRBJ1-2	once	NA	TGTGCCAGCAGTTCCGGGGGAACCTATGGCTACACCTTC	CASSSGGTYGYTF
TRBV20-1	TRBJ2-1	NA	NA	TGCAGTGCTAGGCAGGACAATGAGCAGTTCTTC	CSARQDNEQFF
TRBV7-9	TRBJ1-1	NA	NA	TGTGCCAGCAGCCGCCTGTCAGGGCCTGAAGCTTTCTTT	CASSRLSGPEAFF
TRBV10-1	TRBJ1-2	NA	NA	TGCGCCAGCAGTGAATATCAGGAATTACACTATGGCTACACCTTC	CASSEYQELHYGYTF
TRBV5-1	TRBJ2-1	once	NA	TGCGCCAGCAGCTTGCTGACAAGGTCCTACAATGAGCAGTTCTTC	CASSLLTRSYNEQFF
TRBV6-2/TRBV6-3	TRBJ2-5	NA	NA	TGTGCCAGCAGTTCCACACAAGAGACCCAGTACTTC	CASSSTQETQYF
TRBV27	TRBJ2-3	NA	NA	TGTGCCAGCAGTCCCGGGTACGCTAGCACAGATACGCAGTATTTT	CASSPGYASTDTQYF
TRBV6-5	TRBJ1-2	few	NA	TGTGCCACCCAACAGCTCGGCAGTGGCTACACCTTC	CATQQLGSGYTF
TRBV6-4	TRBJ1-5	once	TRBD1	TGTGCCAGCAGTCCGGACAGGAATCAGCCCCAGCATTTT	CASSPDRNQPQHF
TRBV15	TRBJ2-1	once	TRBD1	TGTGCCACCAGCAGAGAGACAGGGAAAATGGTCTTC	CATSRETGKMVF